The 18 T cell receptor beta chains presented below share a single source sample, sequenced in a study of graft-versus-host responses after intestinal transplantation. Using immunoSEQ multiplex PCR, the repertoire was profiled, and TCRdb retains in-frame clones only, with some absent. The sample holds about 85,000 clones, approximately 80% seen once. Their antigens are not known. Here the sequenced sample was unstimulated CD4+ T cells sorted from spleen or lymph node cells, taken before intestinal transplant. These receptors originate from a human donor who received an intestinal transplant.

This chain connects TRBV28 to TRBJ2-5; a possible D gene is TRBD2 (7 bases). Germline V gene data show CDR1 as MDHEN and CDR2 as SYDVKM. V was trimmed by 3 bases and J by 5 bases, leaving 13 bases between them. The CDR3 contains 14 residues. The CDR3: CASSLLPGGETQYF. Here the CDR3 DNA reads TGTGCCAGCAGTTTGCTCCCGGGGGGCGAGACCCAGTACTTC. The full variable domain, in which reference TRBV28 and TRBJ2-5 provide the parts outside the CDR3, is DVKVTQSSRYLVKRTGEKVFLECVQDMDHENMFWYRQDPGLGLRLIYFSYDVKMKEKGDIPEGYSVSREKKERFSLILESASTNQTSMYLCASSLLPGGETQYFGPGTRLLVL.

The gene calls are TRBV7-2 and TRBJ2-2; no reliable D call. Germline assignment: CDR1 SGHTA and CDR2 FQGNSA. V shed 6 bases and J shed 2 bases, with 16 bases lying between them. The CDR3 has 16 residues. CDR3 nucleotides: TGTGCCAGCAGTCGCCGAGTCGTGCAAAACACCGGGGAGCTGTTTTTT. It codes for CASSRRVVQNTGELFF.

The gene calls are TRBV11-2 and TRBJ2-1; D remains ambiguous. Per the germline V gene, CDR1 is SGHAT and CDR2 is FQNNGV. The CDR3 consists of 15 residues. The ends were cut back, 0 bases at V and 4 bases at J, with 10 bases in the middle. CDR3 region: CASSLEPNSYNEQFF. As DNA, the CDR3 is TGTGCCAGCAGCTTAGAACCCAATAGTTACAATGAGCAGTTCTTC.

The chain couples TRBV25-1 to TRBJ2-2; perhaps TRBD1 as D (6 bases). CDR1 and CDR2 from the germline V gene are MGHDK and SYGVNS. The CDR3 sequence is 16 residues long. Trimming shortened V by 8 bases and J by 1 base, and 17 bases separated the two germline ends. Written as DNA, the CDR3 is TGTGCCAGCCCTGAAGGTGACAGGCTGAACACCGGGGAGCTGTTTTTT. It yields the protein CASPEGDRLNTGELFF.

This rearrangement joins TRBV25-1 to TRBJ2-1, with TRBD2 matching 7 bases. The CDR3 spans 16 residues. Germline assignment: CDR1 MGHDK and CDR2 SYGVNS. Losses at the gene ends were 2 bases for V and 5 bases for J; bases not matched to a gene: 9. CDR3 residues: CASSEGGGRIDNEQFF. CDR3 bases: TGTGCCAGCAGTGAAGGGGGAGGGAGAATCGACAATGAGCAGTTCTTC.

DNA of the CDR3: TGCGCCAGCAGAATGATACCAGGGGGTACCTACAATGAGCAGTTCTTC. Its translation: CASRMIPGGTYNEQFF. The rearrangement joins TRBV5-1 to TRBJ2-1, with 7 positions matching TRBD1. V was clipped by 5 bases and J by 2 bases; unmatched bases: 10. Germline V gene data show CDR1 as SGHRS and CDR2 as YFSETQ. The CDR3 contains 16 residues.

This clone has more than one count but fewer than ten. The chain employs TRBV6-6 and TRBJ1-2; D is unresolved. Trimming removed 2 bases at V and 0 bases at J, with 7 bases between. Germline V lookup: CDR1 MNHNY, CDR2 SVGAGI (reference sequence). CDR3 length equals 14 residues. CDR3 region: CASSYVGANYGYTF. The CDR3 DNA reads as TGTGCCAGCAGTTACGTTGGAGCTAACTATGGCTACACCTTC.

V and J are TRBV28 and TRBJ1-2; perhaps TRBD1 as D (5 bases). Looked up from germline, CDR1 is MDHEN and CDR2 is SYDVKM. This CDR3 contains 15 residues. V lost 6 bases and J lost 4, with 18 bases in between. CDR3 nucleotides: TGTGCCAGCAGCACGGGCCTGGGGGGGTCCTATGGCTACACCTTC. This codes for CASSTGLGGSYGYTF.

The J gene is TRBJ1-2, the V gene TRBV7-8; 9 bases match TRBD1. This CDR3 has 15 amino acids. V was clipped by 2 bases and J by 7 bases; unmatched bases: 8. Per the germline V gene, CDR1 is SGHVS and CDR2 is FQNEAQ. The CDR3 DNA follows: TGTGCCAGCAGCTTAAGAGCACAGGGGGCTCTTGGCTACACCTTC. It encodes CASSLRAQGALGYTF.

Only one count was recorded for this clone. The V call is TRBV2, the J call TRBJ2-1, with D uncertain. Germline assignment: CDR1 SNHLY and CDR2 FYNNEI. The CDR3 is made up of 14 amino acids. With 5 bases removed from V and 4 bases from J, the gap between germline ends came to 12 bases. In DNA form, the CDR3 reads TGTGCCAGCAGTTTGGAAGCGCTATACAATGAGCAGTTCTTC. The encoded protein is CASSLEALYNEQFF.

This clone was found a few times. The CDR3 spells CASSRGTADGYTF. CDR3 DNA sequence: TGTGCCAGCAGCCGCGGGACAGCCGATGGCTACACCTTC. The chain employs TRBV5-4 and TRBJ1-2, with 7 positions matching TRBD1. The germline V gene has CDR1 SGHNT and CDR2 YYREEE (reference sequence). Trimming removed 4 bases from V and 6 bases from J; junction bases left unmatched: 6. This CDR3 has 13 amino acids.

This CDR3 reads CASKGGRVSEQYF. The CDR3 DNA reads as TGTGCCAGCAAGGGCGGGAGGGTCTCCGAGCAGTACTTC. The J gene is TRBJ2-7, the V gene TRBV2; 9 bases line up with TRBD2. Germline lookup yields CDR1 SNHLY and CDR2 FYNNEI. This CDR3 region has 13 residues. Trimming removed 7 bases from V and 6 bases from J; junction bases left unmatched: 7. Full variable domain (remainder filled in from reference TRBV2 and TRBJ2-7): EPEVTQTPSHQVTQMGQEVILRCVPISNHLYFYWYRQILGQKVEFLVSFYNNEISEKSEIFDDQFSVERPDGSNFTLKIRSTKLEDSAMYFCASKGGRVSEQYFGPGTRLTVT.

The genes are TRBV7-7 and TRBJ2-5, with D perhaps matching TRBD1 (6 bases). Per germline, CDR1 SSHAT and CDR2 FNYEAQ (reference sequence). The V end lost 1 base, the J end lost 5 bases, and 14 bases lay between the germline ends. This CDR3 has 15 residues. CDR3: CASSLVQGRKETQYF. For the CDR3, the DNA is TGTGCCAGCAGCTTAGTACAGGGACGGAAGGAGACCCAGTACTTC.

The V gene is TRBV5-1, the J gene TRBJ2-1, with 9 bases that match TRBD2. V was clipped by 1 base and J by 1 base; unmatched bases: 15. CDR3 length: 20 amino acids. The germline V gene has CDR1 SGHRS and CDR2 YFSETQ. CDR3 sequence reads: CASSLPLAGQTLRSYNEQFF. The DNA of the CDR3 is TGCGCCAGCAGCTTGCCCCTAGCGGGACAAACCCTCCGGTCCTACAATGAGCAGTTCTTC.

This CDR3 is CATSRDRDKQFF. The CDR3 bases are TGTGCCACCAGCAGAGACAGGGATAAGCAGTTCTTC. The genes are TRBV15 and TRBJ2-1, with D tentatively TRBD1 (5 bases). Germline CDR1 and CDR2: LNHNV and YYDKDF (reference sequence). The CDR3 covers 12 residues. V was trimmed by 0 bases and J by 11 bases, leaving 8 bases between them.

V gene TRBV5-1 combines with J gene TRBJ2-1; 9 bases line up with TRBD2. Germline V CDR1 and CDR2: SGHRS, YFSETQ. CDR3 size: 14 residues. V shed 0 bases, J shed 10 bases, and the junction held 5 bases outside the gene matches. CDR3 region: CASSLGSGGLEQFF. Written as DNA, the CDR3 is TGCGCCAGCAGCTTGGGTAGCGGGGGTCTCGAGCAGTTCTTC.

This clone was counted only a few times. The chain has TRBV10-3 and TRBJ2-5, with D perhaps TRBD2 (5 bases). The germline gives CDR1 ENHRY, CDR2 SYGVKD. The germline V and J ends were trimmed by 3 bases and 4 bases, with 9 bases remaining between them. This CDR3 spans 13 amino acids. CDR3 protein: CAISDPLGETQYF. The CDR3 DNA reads TGTGCCATCAGTGATCCACTAGGAGAGACCCAGTACTTC.

This clone was recorded many times. This chain links TRBV25-1 with TRBJ1-2; 7 positions agree with TRBD1. The V gene end was trimmed by 4 bases and the J gene end by 4 bases; junction bases not matched to a gene: 6. Germline V gene sequence: CDR1 MGHDK, CDR2 SYGVNS. CDR3 length: 14 residues. CDR3 DNA: TGTGCCAGCAGTGCACAGGGGTGGGCCTATGGCTACACCTTC. Translated: CASSAQGWAYGYTF.